The 20 T cell receptor delta chains reported below all come from one sample, sequenced in a study of γδ T cells in repeated Plasmodium falciparum infection (dated by TCRdb to 2020 to 2023). Library generation was performed with multiplex PCR. TCRdb lists the instrument as Illumina MiSeq. Clonotypes were called again by TCRdb from the public reads via CATT, and duplicate nucleotide sequences were then merged into one entry. The sample table records 75,000 to 95,000 delta-chain clones; 0.75% to 1% of these occur just once. Roughly 9.5% of the sample is taken by the ten largest. For bulk TCR repertoire analysis, Vgamma9/Vdelta2+ and Vdelta2-negative gammadelta T cell populations were flow-sorted out of peripheral blood mononuclear cells. What was sequenced was gamma-delta T cells from blood. Every receptor here comes from a pool of human donors (malaria-infected and uninfected, not separated).

Points on this clone: The translation of this DNA and the TCRdb protein of a much larger clone differ at residue 14, probably owing to a read error; the protein shown here is translated from the DNA. As DNA, the CDR3 is TGTGCCTGTGACCAACACCCATGGGGGCTTCAAGACACCAATAAACTCATCTTT. Encoded protein: CACDQHPWGLQDTNKLIF. The chain uses TRDV2 and TRDJ1; possible D gene TRDD3, 6 bases. Here the J gene was assigned by germline matching of the DNA, as TCRdb has none. This CDR3 region has 18 residues. The germline V gene has CDR1 GEAIGNYY and CDR2 EKD.

This clone was recorded a few times. The protein TCRdb lists belongs to a much larger clone and differs from this DNA's translation at residue 17, which points to a read error; the protein shown is made from the DNA. This chain uses TRDV2 with TRDJ1; 7 nucleotides align to TRDD3. The CDR3 is 18 residues long. Germline CDR1 reads GEAIGNYY; CDR2 reads EKD. This CDR3 is CACDQNGPTGVDTDKLTF. CDR3 DNA sequence: TGTGCCTGTGACCAAAATGGCCCAACTGGGGTGGACACCGATAAACTCACCTTT.

This clone was picked up a small number of times. TCRdb shows a much larger clone's protein in place of this DNA's translation, and the two differ at residue 9, likely through a read error; the protein shown is translated from the DNA. The chain employs TRDV2 and TRDJ3; the D gene is possibly TRDD3 (5 bases). TCRdb offers no J gene call, so here the DNA was matched to germline to obtain one. The CDR3 length is 19 residues. CDR1 is GEAIGNYY and CDR2 is EKD in the germline V gene. Trimming stripped 1 base from V and 0 bases from J, with 15 bases between. CDR3 residues: CACDTGGAPSSWDTRQMFF. CDR3 nucleotide sequence: TGTGCCTGTGACACGGGTGGGGCCCCTAGCTCCTGGGACACCCGACAGATGTTTTTC.

This clone was seen only a few times. TCRdb lists the protein of a much larger clone for this DNA, which differs at residue 11, so this is likely a read error; the protein given here is translated from the DNA itself. This chain links TRDV1 with TRDJ1, with D possibly matching TRDD2 (5 bases). The J gene, missing from TCRdb, was assigned here through DNA to germline matching. Trimming took off 0 bases at V and 6 bases at J, with 14 bases between the two ends. Germline V CDR1 and CDR2: TSWWSYY, QGS. This CDR3 region has 15 residues. CDR3 in DNA: TGTGCTCTTGGGGAACTACCCTTCTGCCCCAATAAACTCATCTTT. Translated, it gives CALGELPFCPNKLIF.

In the case of this clone: A single base is all that separates this from a far larger clone, so a read error is likely. Other DNA sequences in this sample translate to the same CDR3. The J gene is TRDJ1, the V gene TRDV2; the match to TRDD3 covers 12 bases. The J gene is not listed in TCRdb, so it was assigned here from a DNA match to germline. CDR1 GEAIGNYY and CDR2 EKD come from the germline V gene. The CDR3 has 16 amino acids. V shed 7 bases, J shed 4 bases, and the junction held 12 bases outside the gene matches. The CDR3, as DNA: TGTGCCTGGGGGTTCTCGTACTGGGGGATACTCGATAAACTCATCTTT. This encodes CAWGFSYWGILDKLIF.

The table lists this clone with a few counts. The protein in TCRdb stems from a much larger clone and differs at residue 12 from this DNA's translation, likely a read error; here the protein is translated from the DNA. The chain employs TRDV2 and TRDJ1; TRDD3 matches 10 bases. Germline CDR1 and CDR2: GEAIGNYY and EKD. The CDR3 contains 18 residues. V was clipped by 0 bases and J by 1 base; unmatched bases: 10. The CDR3 sequence is CACDTGMGDTPRTDKLIF. In DNA, the CDR3 is TGTGCCTGTGACACCGGGATGGGGGATACACCCCGCACCGATAAACTCATCTTT.

Notes on this clone: The protein recorded in TCRdb matches a much larger clone and deviates from this DNA's translation at residue 3, suggesting a read error; the protein here is obtained by translating the DNA. This sequence joins TRDV2 and TRDJ1; D is unresolved. Germline assignment: CDR1 GEAIGNYY and CDR2 EKD. This CDR3 contains 16 residues. The V end was cut by 7 bases, the J end by 0 bases, with 20 bases between. The CDR3 region is CAWRDAVRGYTDKLIF. In nucleotides, the CDR3 is TGTGCCTGGCGCGATGCGGTGAGGGGTTACACCGATAAACTCATCTTT.

This clone was counted between two and nine times. TCRdb's entry gives the protein of a much larger clone, which mismatches this DNA's translation at residue 11, likely from a read error; the protein reported here is translated from the DNA. The rearrangement joins TRDV2 to TRDJ3; 12 nucleotides match TRDD3. TCRdb leaves out the J gene; it was filled in here by matching the DNA to germline. The V gene end was trimmed by 3 bases and the J gene end by 5 bases; junction bases not matched to a gene: 7. This CDR3 contains 18 residues. Germline V gene sequence: CDR1 GEAIGNYY, CDR2 EKD. CDR3 sequence: CACDSYWGIPRDTRQMFF. As DNA, the CDR3 is TGTGCCTGTGACTCGTACTGGGGGATACCCCGGGACACCCGACAGATGTTTTTC.

About this clone: With a far larger clone one base away, a read error is the likely cause. The sample holds other DNA sequences that translate to the same CDR3. The chain uses TRDV2 and TRDJ3; 7 bases map to TRDD3. Germline lookup yields CDR1 GEAIGNYY and CDR2 EKD. The CDR3 extends over 19 amino acids. CDR3 loop: CACDTVLGKHSWDTRQMFF. CDR3 DNA sequence: TGTGCCTGTGACACCGTACTGGGGAAACACTCCTGGGACACCCGACAGATGTTTTTT.

Worth noting for this clone: It may be a read error: a sequence one base away is much more abundant. J is TRDJ1 and V is TRDV1, with TRDD3 matching over 11 bases. Matching the DNA to germline supplied the J gene, which TCRdb does not give. Germline V gene sequence: CDR1 TSWWSYY, CDR2 QGS. CDR3 length: 19 amino acids. The CDR3 DNA is TGTGCTCTTGGGGAAAGCCCCTGGGGGATACTCCCGTACACCGATGAACTCATCTTT. It specifies CALGESPWGILPYTDELIF.

In its sample, this clone was seen a few times. A single base is all that separates this from a far larger clone, so a read error is likely. Other nucleotide sequences in the sample specify the same CDR3. The chain recombines TRDV1 with TRDJ1, with D tentatively TRDD3 (5 bases). Germline V gives CDR1 TSWWSYY, CDR2 QGS. The length of the CDR3 is 15 residues. The CDR3 reads CALGEFPRRADKLIF. The CDR3, as DNA: TGTGCCCTTGGGGAATTCCCCCGGAGAGCCGATAAACTCATCTTT.

For this clone: The protein in TCRdb stems from a much larger clone and differs at residue 6 from this DNA's translation, likely a read error; here the protein is translated from the DNA. The CDR3 coding sequence is TGTGCTCTTGGGGAACCCTCCCACCTGGGGGGATACACCGATAAACTCATCTTT. Encoded protein: CALGEPSHLGGYTDKLIF. The rearrangement uses TRDV1 and TRDJ1; 7 bases are a match to TRDD3. The J gene, left out of TCRdb, was set here by checking the DNA against germline. V was pared by 1 base and J by 0 bases, with 11 bases of the junction left unmatched. Looked up from germline, CDR1 is TSWWSYY and CDR2 is QGS. This CDR3 contains 18 residues.

Concerning this clone itself: A read error is possible here, since a much larger clone lies one base away. V usage is TRDV1 and J usage is TRDJ1; 8 bases align to TRDD3. Matching the DNA to germline supplied the J gene, which TCRdb does not give. CDR3 length: 20 residues. V was pared by 3 bases and J by 10 bases, with 28 bases of the junction left unmatched. Germline V lookup: CDR1 TSWWSYY, CDR2 QGS. The CDR3: CALGEGFHYQHWGYTAPLIF. The CDR3 coding sequence is TGTGCTCTTGGGGAGGGGTTCCACTATCAGCACTGGGGATACACCGCTCCACTCATCTTT.

This clone was detected a few times. The TCRdb protein, from a much larger clone, departs from this DNA's translation at residue 15, likely by read error; the protein shown derives from the DNA. The chain carries TRDV1 and TRDJ1; TRDD3 agrees at 11 bases. TCRdb is silent on the J gene; assignment here came from matching the DNA to germline. Looked up from germline, CDR1 is TSWWSYY and CDR2 is QGS. This CDR3 is 18 amino acids long. The CDR3 sequence: CALGSAYWGIIITDRLIF. The CDR3 DNA sequence: TGTGCTCTTGGTAGTGCCTACTGGGGGATAATTATCACCGATAGACTCATCTTT.

This clone qualifies as medium-sized (0.01 to 0.1%). Other nucleotide sequences in the sample specify the same CDR3. This chain links TRDV1 with TRDJ1; D is undetermined. Germline V CDR1 and CDR2: TSWWSYY, QGS. The CDR3 has 18 residues. Trimming removed 3 bases at V and 7 bases at J, with 27 bases between. CDR3 loop: CALGDTLTANSKSSKLIF. The CDR3 DNA reads TGTGCTCTTGGGGATACTCTCACGGCGAACAGTAAATCCAGTAAACTCATCTTT.

The sample holds many counts of this clone. This same CDR3 is encoded by further DNA sequences in the sample. This chain uses TRDV1 with TRDJ1; 9 bases are shared with TRDD3. Trimming removed 4 bases from V and 4 bases from J; junction bases left unmatched: 22. CDR3 length: 20 amino acids. Germline CDR1 TSWWSYY, CDR2 QGS. The CDR3 nucleotides read TGTGCTCTTGGGGGGCACTACTGGGGGACGAGGAGGGAGGTTGGCGATAAACTCATCTTT. Its translation is CALGGHYWGTRREVGDKLIF.

With respect to this clone: A far larger clone is one base from this, pointing to a likely read error. The sample carries other DNA sequences with the same CDR3. The chain couples TRDV2 to TRDJ2; 9 bases match TRDD3. TCRdb records no J gene; here it was assigned by comparing the DNA to germline. With V trimmed by 0 bases and J by 8 bases, 9 bases remained unmatched. The length of the CDR3 is 16 residues. Germline CDR1 and CDR2: GEAIGNYY and EKD. The CDR3: CACDTVGDTGTAQLFF. In DNA form, the CDR3 reads TGTGCCTGTGACACCGTAGGGGATACGGGCACGGCACAACTCTTCTTT.

In regard to this clone: The protein in TCRdb stems from a much larger clone and differs at residue 11 from this DNA's translation, likely a read error; here the protein is translated from the DNA. The rearrangement links TRDV2 to TRDJ1; 10 bases agree with TRDD3. The J gene was missing in TCRdb and was found by matching the end of the DNA to germline. CDR3 length: 18 amino acids. Per germline, CDR1 GEAIGNYY and CDR2 EKD. The ends lost 3 bases at V and 1 base at J; junction bases unmatched: 13. The CDR3 DNA reads as TGTGCCTGTGACGGGAGTACTGGGGGATCCACCCCCACCGATAAACTCATCTTT. Translating it yields CACDGSTGGSTPTDKLIF.

This clone was detected ten times or more. A read error is the likely source, as a far larger clone sits one nucleotide away. This specimen includes other DNA sequences encoding the same CDR3. V is TRDV1 and J is TRDJ1, with D perhaps TRDD3 (6 bases). The J gene was not available in TCRdb and was assigned here by matching the DNA to germline segments. The CDR3 length is 20 residues. The germline V and J ends were trimmed by 2 bases and 0 bases, with 25 bases remaining between them. Germline V gene sequence: CDR1 TSWWSYY, CDR2 QGS. CDR3 residues: CALGEIKGYHRGPYTDKLIF. DNA for the CDR3: TGTGCTCTTGGGGAAATTAAAGGATACCACAGAGGACCCTACACCGATAAACTCATCTTT.

This clone was counted a few times. A far larger clone is off by one base, so a read error is likely. Other nucleotide sequences from this sample produce the same CDR3. The chain carries TRDV2 and TRDJ1; 7 bases are shared with TRDD3. The J gene, left out of TCRdb, was set here by checking the DNA against germline. The CDR3 has 18 amino acids. Unmatched junction bases numbered 18, after V lost 4 bases and J lost 2 bases. Germline values: CDR1 GEAIGNYY, CDR2 EKD. The CDR3 DNA is TGTGCCTGTGAGCCCCTCTCTACTGGGGTCGGGTATACCGATAAACTCATCTTT. Translation gives CACEPLSTGVGYTDKLIF.